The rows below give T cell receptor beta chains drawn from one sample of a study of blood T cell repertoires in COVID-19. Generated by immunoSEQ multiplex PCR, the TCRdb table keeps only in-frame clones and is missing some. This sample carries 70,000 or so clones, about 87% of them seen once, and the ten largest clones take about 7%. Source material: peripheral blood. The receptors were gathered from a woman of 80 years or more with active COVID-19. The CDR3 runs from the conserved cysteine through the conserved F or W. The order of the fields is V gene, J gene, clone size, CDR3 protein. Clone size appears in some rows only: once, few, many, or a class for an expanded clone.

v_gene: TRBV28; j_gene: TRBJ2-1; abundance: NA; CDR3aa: CASSTAYNEQFF
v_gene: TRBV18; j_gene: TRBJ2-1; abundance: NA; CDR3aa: CASFAITGLVNEQFF
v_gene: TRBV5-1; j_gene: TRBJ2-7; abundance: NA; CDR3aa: CASSLGDRGTEQYF
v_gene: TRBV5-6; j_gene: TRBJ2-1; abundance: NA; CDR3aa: CASSLAGLAGYNEQFF
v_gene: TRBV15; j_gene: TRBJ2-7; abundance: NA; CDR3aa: CATSSPSSSYEQYF
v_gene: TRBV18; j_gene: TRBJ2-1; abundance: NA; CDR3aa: CASSPTVAGPYNEQFF
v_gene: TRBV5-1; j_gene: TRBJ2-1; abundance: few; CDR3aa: CASSLRGVYNEQFF
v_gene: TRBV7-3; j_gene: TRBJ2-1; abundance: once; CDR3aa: CASSLFPLARDEQFF
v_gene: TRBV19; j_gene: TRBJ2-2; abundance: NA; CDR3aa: CASSTGQGNTGELFF
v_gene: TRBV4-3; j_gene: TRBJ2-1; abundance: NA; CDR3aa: CASSQAGGNEQFF
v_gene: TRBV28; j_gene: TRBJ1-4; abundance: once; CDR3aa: CASRPPGQEKLFF
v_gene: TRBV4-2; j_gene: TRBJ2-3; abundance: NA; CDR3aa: CASRPTTSETTDTQYF
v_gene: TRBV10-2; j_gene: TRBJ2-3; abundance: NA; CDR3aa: CASSGQRTDTQYF
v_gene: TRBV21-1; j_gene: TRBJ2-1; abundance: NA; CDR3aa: CASSKERSDPRRDNEQFF
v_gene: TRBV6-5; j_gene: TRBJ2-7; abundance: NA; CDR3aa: CASSPRGSEQYF
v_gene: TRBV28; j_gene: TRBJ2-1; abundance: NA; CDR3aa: CASSPGGPSYNEQFF
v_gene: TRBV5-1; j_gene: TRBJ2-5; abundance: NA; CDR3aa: CASSLGAGGPSETQYF
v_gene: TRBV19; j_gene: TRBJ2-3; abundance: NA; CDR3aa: CASSRRGRAGTDTQYF
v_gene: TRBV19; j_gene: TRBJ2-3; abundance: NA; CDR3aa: CASKGLNTDTQYF
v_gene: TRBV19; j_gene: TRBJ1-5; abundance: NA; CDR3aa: CASSVSRVNQPQHF
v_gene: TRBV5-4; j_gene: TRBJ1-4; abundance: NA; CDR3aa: CASSRAGTENEKLFF
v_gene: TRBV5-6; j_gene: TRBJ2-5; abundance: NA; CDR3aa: CASSLRGRQETQYF
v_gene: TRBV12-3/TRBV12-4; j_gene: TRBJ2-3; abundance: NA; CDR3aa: CASSLESPNTQYF
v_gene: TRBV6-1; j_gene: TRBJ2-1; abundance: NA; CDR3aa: CASSDRGSPGNEQFF
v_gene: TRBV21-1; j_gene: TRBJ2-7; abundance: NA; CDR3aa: CASSKDKSRTGELGEQYF
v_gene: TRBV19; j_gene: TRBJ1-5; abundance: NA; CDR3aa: CASSGSGTVHQPQHF
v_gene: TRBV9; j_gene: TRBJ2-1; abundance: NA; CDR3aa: CASSGGGGRTYNEQFF
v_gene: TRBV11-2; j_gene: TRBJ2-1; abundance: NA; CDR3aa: CASSPNIAGTIYYNEQFF
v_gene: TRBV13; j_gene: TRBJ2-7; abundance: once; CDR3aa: CASSLGLSEEYF
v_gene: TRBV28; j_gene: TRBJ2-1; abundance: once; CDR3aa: CASSFGTYNEQFF
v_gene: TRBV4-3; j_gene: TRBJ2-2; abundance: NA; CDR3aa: CASSQATGITGELFF
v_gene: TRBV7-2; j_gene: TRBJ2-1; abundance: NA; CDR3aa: CASSLGRPIFNEQFF
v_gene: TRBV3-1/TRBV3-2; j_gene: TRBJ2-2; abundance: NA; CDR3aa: CASSPSPPGPYTGELFF
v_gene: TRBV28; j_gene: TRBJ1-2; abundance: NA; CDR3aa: CASSHTGGYTF
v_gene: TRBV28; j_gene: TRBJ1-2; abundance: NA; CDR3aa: CASSFNTGSLYGYTF
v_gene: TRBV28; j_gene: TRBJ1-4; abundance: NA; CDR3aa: CASSSLATNEKLFF
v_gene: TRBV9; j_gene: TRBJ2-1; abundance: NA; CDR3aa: CASSQAVGEGLSYNEQFF
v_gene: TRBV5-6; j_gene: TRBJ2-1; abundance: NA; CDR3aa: CASSWTSDNEQFF
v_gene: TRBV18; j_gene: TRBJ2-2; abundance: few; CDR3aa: CASSPRGGELFF
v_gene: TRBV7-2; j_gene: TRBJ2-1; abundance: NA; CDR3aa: CASSSLYSFGSSNEQFF
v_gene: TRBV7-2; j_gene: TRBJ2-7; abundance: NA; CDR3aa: CASSLGGRLYEQYF
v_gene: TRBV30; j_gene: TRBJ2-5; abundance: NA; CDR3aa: CAWSVSWSDGTEEETQYF
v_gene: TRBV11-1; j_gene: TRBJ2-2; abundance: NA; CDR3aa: CASSLRTGQNTGELFF
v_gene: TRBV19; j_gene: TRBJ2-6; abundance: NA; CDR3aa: CASSISGGGGANVLTF
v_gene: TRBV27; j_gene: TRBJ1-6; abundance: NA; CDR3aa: CASSQILGLNSPLHF
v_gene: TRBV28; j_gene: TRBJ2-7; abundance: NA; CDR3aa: CASREQGAVYEQYF
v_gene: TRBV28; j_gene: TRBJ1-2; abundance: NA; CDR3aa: CASSSGTGRVYGYTF
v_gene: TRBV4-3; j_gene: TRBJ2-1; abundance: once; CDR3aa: CASSQELAGGYNEQFF
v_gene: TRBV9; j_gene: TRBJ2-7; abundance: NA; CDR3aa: CASSPQPGLAEVGEQYF
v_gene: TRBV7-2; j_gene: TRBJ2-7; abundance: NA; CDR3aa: CASSLGLAGPSYEQYF
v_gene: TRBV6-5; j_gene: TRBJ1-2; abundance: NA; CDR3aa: CASSSREGGGYTF
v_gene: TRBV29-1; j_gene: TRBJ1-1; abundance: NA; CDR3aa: CSVLGHMNTEAFF
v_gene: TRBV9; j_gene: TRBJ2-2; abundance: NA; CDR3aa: CASSVPRTSGTTGELFF
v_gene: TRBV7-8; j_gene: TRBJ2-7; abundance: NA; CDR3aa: CASSGDTFYEQYF
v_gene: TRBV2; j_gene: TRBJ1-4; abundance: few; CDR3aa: CASSHRARVGKLFF
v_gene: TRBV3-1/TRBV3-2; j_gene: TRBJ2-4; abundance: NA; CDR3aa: CASSQGPLVGKNIQYF
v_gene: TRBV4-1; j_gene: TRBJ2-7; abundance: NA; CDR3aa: CASSQSAPPSYREQYF
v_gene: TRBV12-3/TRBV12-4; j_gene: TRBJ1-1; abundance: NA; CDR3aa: CASSFGGNTEAFF
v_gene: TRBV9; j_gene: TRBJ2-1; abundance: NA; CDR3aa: CASSVGQGWNEQFF